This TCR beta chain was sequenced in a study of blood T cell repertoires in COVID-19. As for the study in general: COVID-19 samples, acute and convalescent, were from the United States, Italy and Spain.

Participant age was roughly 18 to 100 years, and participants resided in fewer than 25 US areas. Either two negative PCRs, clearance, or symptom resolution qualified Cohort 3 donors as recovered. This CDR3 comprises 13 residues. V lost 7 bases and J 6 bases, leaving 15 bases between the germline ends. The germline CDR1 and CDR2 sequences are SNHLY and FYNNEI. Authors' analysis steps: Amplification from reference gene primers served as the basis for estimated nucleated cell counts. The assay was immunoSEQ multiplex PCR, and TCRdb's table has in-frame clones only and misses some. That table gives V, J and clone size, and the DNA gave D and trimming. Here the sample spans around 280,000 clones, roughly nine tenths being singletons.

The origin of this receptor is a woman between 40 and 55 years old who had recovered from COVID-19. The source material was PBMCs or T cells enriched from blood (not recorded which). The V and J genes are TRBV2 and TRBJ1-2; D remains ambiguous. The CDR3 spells CASTSLRGNGYTF. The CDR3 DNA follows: TGTGCCAGCACCTCACTACGGGGAAATGGCTACACCTTC.